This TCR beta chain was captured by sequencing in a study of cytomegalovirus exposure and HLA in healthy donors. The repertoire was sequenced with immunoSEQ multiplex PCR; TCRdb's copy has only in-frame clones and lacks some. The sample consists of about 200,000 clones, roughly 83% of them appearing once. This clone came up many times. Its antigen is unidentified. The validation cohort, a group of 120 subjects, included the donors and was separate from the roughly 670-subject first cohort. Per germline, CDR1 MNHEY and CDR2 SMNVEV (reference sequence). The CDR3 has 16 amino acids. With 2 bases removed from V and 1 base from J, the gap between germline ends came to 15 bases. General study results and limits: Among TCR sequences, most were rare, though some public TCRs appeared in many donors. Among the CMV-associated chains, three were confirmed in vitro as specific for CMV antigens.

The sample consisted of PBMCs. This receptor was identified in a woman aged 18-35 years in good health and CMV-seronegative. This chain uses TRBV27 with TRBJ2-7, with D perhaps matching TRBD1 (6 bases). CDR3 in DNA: TGTGCCAGCAGTTTAGAGGCCACAGGGCAATCCTACGAGCAGTACTTC. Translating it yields CASSLEATGQSYEQYF.